This T cell receptor (beta chain) was found in a study of T cells in Graves' hyperthyroidism and ophthalmopathy. Germline CDR1 is MGHDK and CDR2 is SYGVNS. Trimming took 0 bases from V and 7 from J, leaving 15 bases between them. This CDR3 spans 15 amino acids. This clonotype was counted a few times. Amplification targeted TCR beta CDR3 regions from RNA transcripts. The TCR CDR3 was amplified in a first-round RT-PCR using the HTBI primer set. MiXCR, applied by TCRdb to the multiplex PCR reads, yields one record per CDR3 protein. The sample lists under 300,000 distinct CDR3 sequences; roughly 15% were seen once.

The specimen was blood. The source of this sequence is a woman aged 40 to 55 with Graves' hyperthyroidism. The rearrangement joins TRBV25-1 to TRBJ1-2, with D possibly being TRBD1 (5 bases). The CDR3 is CASSEYFGGGGGYTF. CDR3 nucleotides: TGTGCCAGCAGTGAATATTTCGGGGGAGGTGGTGGCTACACCTTC.